These 26 T cell receptor beta chains share one sample of origin, sequenced in a study of technical replicates of blood from several donors. The repertoire was sequenced with immunoSEQ multiplex PCR; TCRdb's copy has only in-frame clones and lacks some. The sample records about 82,000 clones, around 94% being singletons. Sequenced input: T cells isolated from PBMCs. The receptors were sampled from a human donor in good health.

This CDR3 reads CAIRQIAGTFNEQFF. Here the CDR3 DNA reads TGTGCCATCAGACAAATAGCGGGGACTTTCAATGAGCAGTTCTTC. The chain is built from TRBV10-3 and TRBJ2-1; TRBD2 matches 8 bases. Germline values: CDR1 ENHRY, CDR2 SYGVKD. CDR3 length: 15 residues. J was trimmed by 6 bases and V by 6 bases; bases with no gene match: 10.

This chain links TRBV5-8 with TRBJ2-1, with D perhaps matching TRBD1 (6 bases). This CDR3 is built from 16 residues. Trimming left V 6 bases short and J 1 base short, with 17 bases between. Germline V gene lookup returns CDR1 SGHTS and CDR2 YDEGEE. Here the CDR3 reads CASNTIRDTSYNEQFF. The CDR3 DNA follows: TGTGCCAGCAACACTATCCGGGACACTTCCTACAATGAGCAGTTCTTC. The full variable domain, rest sourced from reference TRBV5-8 and TRBJ2-1, is EAGVTQSPTHLIKTRGQQATLRCSPISGHTSVYWYQQALGLGLQFLLWYDEGEERNRGNFPPRFSGRQFPNYSSELNVNALELEDSALYLCASNTIRDTSYNEQFFGPGTRLTVL.

This rearrangement joins TRBV7-2 to TRBJ2-7; D ambiguous. The CDR3 has 12 residues. Germline V gene data show CDR1 as SGHTA and CDR2 as FQGNSA. V gave up 2 bases and J gave up 5 bases, with 7 bases separating them. CDR3 protein: CASSLRLHEQYF. The CDR3 DNA is TGTGCCAGCAGCTTAAGACTTCACGAGCAGTACTTC. The full variable domain, rest sourced from reference TRBV7-2 and TRBJ2-7, is GAGVSQSPSNKVTEKGKDVELRCDPISGHTALYWYRQSLGQGLEFLIYFQGNSAPDKSGLPSDRFSAERTGGSVSTLTIQRTQQEDSAVYLCASSLRLHEQYFGPGTRLTVT.

The J gene is TRBJ1-2, the V gene TRBV6-6, with D unclear. The CDR3 is made up of 13 amino acids. Trimming took off 8 bases at V and 8 bases at J, with 18 bases between the two ends. Germline V gene data show CDR1 as MNHNY and CDR2 as SVGAGI (reference sequence). DNA for the CDR3: TGTGCCAGCCGGCAGGAGGAGTCCCGGGGCTACACCTTC. This sequence encodes CASRQEESRGYTF.

This rearrangement joins TRBV9 to TRBJ2-5; 13 positions agree with TRBD2. CDR3 size: 16 residues. After removal of 1 base from V and 1 base from J, the junction contained 1 base not matched to a gene. The V gene's germline CDR1 is SGDLS and CDR2 YYNGEE. CDR3: CASSVRTSGGQETQYF. In DNA, the CDR3 is TGTGCCAGCAGCGTAAGGACTAGCGGGGGCCAAGAGACCCAGTACTTC.

V is TRBV2 and J is TRBJ2-3; D is undetermined. V was pared by 5 bases and J by 1 base, with 7 bases between. Germline V gene data show CDR1 as SNHLY and CDR2 as FYNNEI. This CDR3 comprises 13 residues. The CDR3 here is CASSKGGTDTQYF. The CDR3 DNA is TGTGCCAGCAGTAAAGGAGGCACAGATACGCAGTATTTT.

The chain carries TRBV7-2 and TRBJ2-7; the D is unclear. The length of the CDR3 is 16 residues. CDR1 is SGHTA and CDR2 is FQGNSA in the germline V gene. The V and J ends lost 5 bases and 1 base respectively, with 18 bases between them. The CDR3 is CASSLRHVSVSYEQYF. The CDR3 coding sequence is TGTGCCAGCAGCCTGCGACATGTGTCGGTTTCCTACGAGCAGTACTTC.

This chain uses TRBV7-9 with TRBJ2-1; 7 nucleotides match TRBD1. From germline, CDR1 is SEHNR and CDR2 FQNEAQ (reference sequence). V lost 4 bases, J lost 0 bases, and 6 bases stayed unmatched. The CDR3 is made up of 16 amino acids. The CDR3 bases are TGTGCCAGCAGCTGGGACAGTCCGAGCTCCTACAATGAGCAGTTCTTC. It translates to CASSWDSPSSYNEQFF.

The chain couples TRBV5-4 to TRBJ2-7; TRBD1 aligns across 9 bases. J lost 2 bases, V lost 2 bases, and 8 bases had no gene match. CDR1 is SGHNT, CDR2 YYREEE, per germline (reference sequence). The CDR3 contains 16 residues. The CDR3 DNA sequence: TGTGCCAGCAGCTTCCCCGGGACAGGGTACACCTACGAGCAGTACTTC. It codes for CASSFPGTGYTYEQYF.

This clone showed up many times. The chain recombines TRBV15 with TRBJ2-3, with 9 bases matching TRBD1. V was pared by 2 bases and J by 1 base, with 1 base of the junction left unmatched. The CDR3 totals 15 residues. The germline V gene encodes CDR1 LNHNV and CDR2 YYDKDF (reference sequence). The CDR3 DNA reads as TGTGCCACCAGCAGAAGGACAGGGGGCACAGATACGCAGTATTTT. Its translation: CATSRRTGGTDTQYF.

The chain joins TRBV7-3 to TRBJ2-1, with TRBD2 matching over 8 bases. Germline lookup yields CDR1 SGHTA and CDR2 FQGTGA. After removal of 3 bases from V and 7 bases from J, the junction contained 5 bases not matched to a gene. The length of the CDR3 is 14 residues. The CDR3: CASSFTGGPNEQFF. Written as DNA, the CDR3 is TGTGCCAGCAGCTTCACGGGAGGGCCAAATGAGCAGTTCTTC. Filled out from reference TRBV7-3 and TRBJ2-1, the complete variable domain reads GAGVSQTPSNKVTEKGKYVELRCDPISGHTALYWYRQSLGQGPEFLIYFQGTGAADDSGLPNDRFFAVRPEGSVSTLKIQRTERGDSAVYLCASSFTGGPNEQFFGPGTRLTVL.

V and J are TRBV27 and TRBJ2-7, with D possibly matching TRBD2 (6 bases). V was cut by 5 bases and J by 5 bases, with 22 bases left in between. Looked up from germline, CDR1 is MNHEY and CDR2 is SMNVEV (reference sequence). This CDR3 spans 16 amino acids. CDR3 in amino acids: CASSQTPGPPGDEQYF. CDR3 nucleotide sequence: TGTGCCAGCAGTCAGACACCTGGACCCCCGGGAGACGAGCAGTACTTC.

CDR3 in DNA: TGCAGCGGGCTAGCGGTCACTGAGCAGTTCTTC. Protein sequence: CSGLAVTEQFF. V is TRBV29-1 and J is TRBJ2-1; 7 bases are shared with TRBD2. This CDR3 contains 11 residues. Germline V CDR1 and CDR2: SQVTM, ANQGSEA. V shed 7 bases and J 9 bases; nucleotides not matched to a gene: 6.

V gene TRBV18 combines with J gene TRBJ2-3, with D perhaps TRBD1 (7 bases). The CDR3 consists of 14 residues. Trimming pared 4 bases from V and 8 bases from J, leaving 16 bases between. CDR1 and CDR2 (germline): KGHSH, LQKENI. As DNA, the CDR3 is TGTGCCAGCTCACTGGCGACAGGGCGGGGTACGCAGTATTTT. Its translation: CASSLATGRGTQYF.

The rearrangement links TRBV27 to TRBJ1-5; no clear D. The V end lost 6 bases, the J end lost 0 bases, and 12 bases lay between the germline ends. The CDR3 extends over 15 amino acids. Germline assignment: CDR1 MNHEY and CDR2 SMNVEV (reference sequence). Written as DNA, the CDR3 is TGTGCCAGCAGACCCGACACGTATAGCAATCAGCCCCAGCATTTT. As protein: CASRPDTYSNQPQHF.

The genes are TRBV7-8 and TRBJ2-7, with D possibly matching TRBD1 (6 bases). The CDR3 spans 15 residues. Germline loops: CDR1 SGHVS, CDR2 FQNEAQ. The ends were cut back, 0 bases at V and 1 base at J, with 10 bases in the middle. The CDR3, as DNA: TGTGCCAGCAGCTTAGCCGGACAGCCTTCCTACGAGCAGTACTTC. This sequence encodes CASSLAGQPSYEQYF.

V usage is TRBV9 and J usage is TRBJ2-7, with 7 bases lining up with TRBD2. The CDR3 has 17 amino acids. The trim removed 1 base at V and 3 bases at J, leaving 13 bases unmatched. CDR1 is SGDLS and CDR2 is YYNGEE in the germline V gene. The chain's CDR3 is CASSVSPQVAGGYEQYF. The CDR3 coding sequence is TGTGCCAGCAGCGTATCCCCACAGGTAGCGGGCGGCTACGAGCAGTACTTC.

This rearrangement joins TRBV28 to TRBJ2-3; the D is unclear. This CDR3 is 12 amino acids long. V lost 6 bases, J lost 4 bases, and 8 bases lay in between. The germline CDR1 and CDR2 sequences are MDHEN and SYDVKM. The CDR3 here is CASRSLPDTQYF. CDR3 DNA sequence: TGTGCCAGCAGGAGTCTCCCAGATACGCAGTATTTT.

V usage is TRBV7-9 and J usage is TRBJ1-2, with a weak D call TRBD1 (6 bases). The V gene lost 0 bases and the J gene lost 9 bases, with 17 bases spanning the gap. Germline-derived CDR1 and CDR2 are SEHNR and FQNEAQ (reference sequence). This CDR3 is 15 amino acids long. CDR3 coding DNA: TGTGCCAGCAGCTTAGCTCAGGGACAAGAAGGGCGCTACACCTTC. This translates into CASSLAQGQEGRYTF.

The CDR3 nucleotides read TGTGCCAGCAGCATTACTGGGGCTACCAGCTACGAGCAGTACTTC. Translation gives CASSITGATSYEQYF. This chain uses TRBV9 with TRBJ2-7, with D maybe TRBD1 (5 bases). V was cut by 4 bases and J by 3 bases, with 17 bases left in between. The CDR3 spans 15 residues. CDR1 is SGDLS and CDR2 is YYNGEE in the germline V gene. Using reference TRBV9 and TRBJ2-7 for the parts outside the CDR3, the full variable domain is DSGVTQTPKHLITATGQRVTLRCSPRSGDLSVYWYQQSLDQGLQFLIQYYNGEERAKGNILERFSAQQFPDLHSELNLSSLELGDSALYFCASSITGATSYEQYFGPGTRLTVT.

This clone has just one count. The rearrangement joins TRBV19 to TRBJ1-3; D unclear. Germline assignment: CDR1 LNHDA and CDR2 SQIVND (reference sequence). This CDR3 region has 17 residues. V was shortened by 1 base and J by 0 bases, with 13 bases between the two germline ends. CDR3 DNA: TGTGCCAGTAGTATAGCGAGACACACTGTCTCTGGAAACACCATATATTTT. As protein: CASSIARHTVSGNTIYF.

The CDR3 DNA follows: TGTGCCACCAGCAGAGGGTTGGGACTAGCGGGAGCTTACGAGCAGTACTTC. Residues: CATSRGLGLAGAYEQYF. The V gene is TRBV15, the J gene TRBJ2-7; 14 bases match TRBD2. The trim removed 1 base at V and 4 bases at J, leaving 6 bases unmatched. Per the germline V gene, CDR1 is LNHNV and CDR2 is YYDKDF (reference sequence). This CDR3 comprises 17 residues.

The rearrangement joins TRBV12-2 to TRBJ2-7; the D call of TRBD2 is as the table states it, not checked on the DNA. TRBV12-2 is annotated as a pseudogene. The CDR3 consists of 15 residues. Here the CDR3 reads CASRLQASGGYEQYF. In nucleotides, the CDR3 is TGTGCAAGTCGCTTACAGGCTAGCGGGGGCTACGAGCAGTACTTC.

The rearrangement links TRBV7-2 to TRBJ1-1; D might be TRBD1 (6 bases). The V and J ends lost 3 bases and 4 bases respectively, with 15 bases between them. This CDR3 comprises 15 residues. Germline assignment: CDR1 SGHTA and CDR2 FQGNSA. In DNA form, the CDR3 reads TGTGCCAGCAGCTTCATAATCAGGGGTGGCACTGAAGCTTTCTTT. Amino acid sequence: CASSFIIRGGTEAFF.

The chain joins TRBV4-2 to TRBJ2-1, with 10 bases matching TRBD2. Trimming at V came to 3 bases and at J to 10 bases, leaving 12 bases not matched to a gene. Per germline, CDR1 LGHNA and CDR2 YNFKEQ. This CDR3 is 16 amino acids long. Written as DNA, the CDR3 is TGTGCCAGCAGCCAGGGTATAACTAGCGGGGCTCTGGAGCAGTTCTTC. This translates into CASSQGITSGALEQFF.

The chain's CDR3 is CASSIGGNEQFF. CDR3 bases: TGTGCCAGTAGTATAGGAGGGAATGAGCAGTTCTTC. The chain joins TRBV19 to TRBJ2-1; a possible D gene is TRBD2 (5 bases). Trimming pared 1 base from V and 7 bases from J, leaving 5 bases between. The CDR3 contains 12 residues. CDR1 is LNHDA and CDR2 is SQIVND in the germline V gene (reference sequence).